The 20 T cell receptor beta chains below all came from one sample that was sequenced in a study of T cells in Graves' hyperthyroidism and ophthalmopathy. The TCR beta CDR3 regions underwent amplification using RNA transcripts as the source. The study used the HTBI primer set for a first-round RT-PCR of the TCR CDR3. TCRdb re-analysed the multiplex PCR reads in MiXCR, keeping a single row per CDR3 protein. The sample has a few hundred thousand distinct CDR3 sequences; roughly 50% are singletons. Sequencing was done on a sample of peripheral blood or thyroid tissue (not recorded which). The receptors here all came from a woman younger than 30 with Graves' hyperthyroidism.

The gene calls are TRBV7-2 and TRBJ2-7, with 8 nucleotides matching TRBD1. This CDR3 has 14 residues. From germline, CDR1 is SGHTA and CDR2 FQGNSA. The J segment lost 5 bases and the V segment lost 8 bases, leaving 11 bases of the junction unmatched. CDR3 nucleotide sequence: TGTGCCAGCTCCAGACAGGGGCCGATTGACGAGCAGTACTTC. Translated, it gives CASSRQGPIDEQYF. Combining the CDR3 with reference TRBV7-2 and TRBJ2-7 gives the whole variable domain GAGVSQSPSNKVTEKGKDVELRCDPISGHTALYWYRQSLGQGLEFLIYFQGNSAPDKSGLPSDRFSAERTGGSVSTLTIQRTQQEDSAVYLCASSRQGPIDEQYFGPGTRLTVT.

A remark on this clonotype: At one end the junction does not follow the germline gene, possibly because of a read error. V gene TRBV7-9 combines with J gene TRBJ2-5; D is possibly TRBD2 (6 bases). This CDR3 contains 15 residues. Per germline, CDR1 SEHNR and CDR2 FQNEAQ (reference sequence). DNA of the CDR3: TGTGCCAGCAGCCCTAAGAGGAGGGCCCTGGAGACCCAGCACTTC. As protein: CASSPKRRALETQHF.

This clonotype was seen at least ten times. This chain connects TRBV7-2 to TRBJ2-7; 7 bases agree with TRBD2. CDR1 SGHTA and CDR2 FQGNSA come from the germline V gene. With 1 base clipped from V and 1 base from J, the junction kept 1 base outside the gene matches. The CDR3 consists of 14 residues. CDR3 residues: CASSLVLASYEQYF. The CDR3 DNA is TGTGCCAGCAGCTTAGTACTAGCGTCCTACGAGCAGTACTTC.

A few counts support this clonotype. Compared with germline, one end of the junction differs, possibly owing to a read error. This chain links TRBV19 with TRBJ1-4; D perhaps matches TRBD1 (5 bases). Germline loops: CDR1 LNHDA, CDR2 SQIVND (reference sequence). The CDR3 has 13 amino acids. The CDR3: CASIHRPNGKLFF. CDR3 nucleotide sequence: TGTGCCAGTATTCACAGGCCTAATGGAAAACTGTTTTTT.

The CDR3 here is CASSVGGVGYEQYF. The CDR3 coding sequence is TGCGCCAGCAGCGTTGGCGGTGTAGGGTACGAGCAGTACTTC. The rearrangement uses TRBV5-1 and TRBJ2-7, with no clear D. The V end lost 4 bases, the J end lost 4 bases, and 15 bases lay between the germline ends. Germline V gene sequence: CDR1 SGHRS, CDR2 YFSETQ. CDR3 length: 14 amino acids. Using reference TRBV5-1 and TRBJ2-7 for the parts outside the CDR3, the full variable domain is KAGVTQTPRYLIKTRGQQVTLSCSPISGHRSVSWYQQTPGQGLQFLFEYFSETQRNKGNFPGRFSGRQFSNSRSEMNVSTLELGDSALYLCASSVGGVGYEQYFGPGTRLTVT.

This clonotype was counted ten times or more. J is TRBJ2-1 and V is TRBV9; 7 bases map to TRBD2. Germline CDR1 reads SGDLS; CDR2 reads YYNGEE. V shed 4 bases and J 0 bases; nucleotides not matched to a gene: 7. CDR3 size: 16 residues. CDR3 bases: TGTGCCAGCAGCCCTGAGGGCGGGAGCTCCTACAATGAGCAGTTCTTC. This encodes CASSPEGGSSYNEQFF.

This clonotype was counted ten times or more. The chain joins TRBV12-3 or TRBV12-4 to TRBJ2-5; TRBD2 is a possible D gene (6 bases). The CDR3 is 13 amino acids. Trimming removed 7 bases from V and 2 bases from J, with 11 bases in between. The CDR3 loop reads CASKQGLQETQYF. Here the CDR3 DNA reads TGTGCCAGCAAACAAGGACTACAAGAGACCCAGTACTTC.

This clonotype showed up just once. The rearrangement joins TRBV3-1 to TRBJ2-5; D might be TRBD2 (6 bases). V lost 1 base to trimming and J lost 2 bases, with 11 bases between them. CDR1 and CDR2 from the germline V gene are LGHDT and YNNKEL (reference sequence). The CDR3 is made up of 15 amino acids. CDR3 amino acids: CASSQGVSGQETQYF. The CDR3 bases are TGTGCCAGCAGCCAAGGGGTTAGCGGTCAAGAGACCCAGTACTTC.

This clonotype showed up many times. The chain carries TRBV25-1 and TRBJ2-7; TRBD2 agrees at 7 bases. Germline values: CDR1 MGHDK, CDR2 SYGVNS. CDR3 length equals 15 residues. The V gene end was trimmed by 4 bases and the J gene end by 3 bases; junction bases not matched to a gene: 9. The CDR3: CASSVLREGRYEQYF. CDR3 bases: TGTGCCAGCAGTGTCCTTAGGGAGGGCCGCTACGAGCAGTACTTC.

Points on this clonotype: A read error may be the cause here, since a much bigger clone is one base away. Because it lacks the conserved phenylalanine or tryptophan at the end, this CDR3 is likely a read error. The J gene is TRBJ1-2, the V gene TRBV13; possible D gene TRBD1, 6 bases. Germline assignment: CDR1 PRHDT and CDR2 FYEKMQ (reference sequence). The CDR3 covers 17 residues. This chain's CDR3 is CASSLSTGTLANYGYTL. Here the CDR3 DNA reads TGCGCCAGCAGCTTAAGCACAGGGACCCTAGCTAACTATGGCTACACCCTC.

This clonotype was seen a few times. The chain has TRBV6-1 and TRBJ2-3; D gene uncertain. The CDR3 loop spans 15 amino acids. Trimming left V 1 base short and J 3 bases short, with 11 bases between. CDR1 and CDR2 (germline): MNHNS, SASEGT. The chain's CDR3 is CASSEDRALTDTQYF. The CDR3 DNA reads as TGTGCCAGCAGTGAAGATCGGGCCTTAACAGATACGCAGTATTTT.

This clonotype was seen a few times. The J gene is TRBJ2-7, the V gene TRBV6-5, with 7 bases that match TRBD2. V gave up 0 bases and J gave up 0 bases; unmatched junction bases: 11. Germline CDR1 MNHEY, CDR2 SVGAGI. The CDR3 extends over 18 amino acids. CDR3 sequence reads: CASSYSKSGTVSSYEQYF. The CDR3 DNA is TGTGCCAGCAGTTACTCGAAAAGCGGGACGGTGAGCTCCTACGAGCAGTACTTC.

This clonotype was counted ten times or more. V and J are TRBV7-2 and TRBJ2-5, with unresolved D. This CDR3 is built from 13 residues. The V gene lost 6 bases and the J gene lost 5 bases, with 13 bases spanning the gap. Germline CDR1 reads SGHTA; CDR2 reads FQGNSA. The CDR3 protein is CASRSDQAETQYF. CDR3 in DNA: TGTGCCAGCAGATCGGATCAAGCGGAGACCCAGTACTTC.

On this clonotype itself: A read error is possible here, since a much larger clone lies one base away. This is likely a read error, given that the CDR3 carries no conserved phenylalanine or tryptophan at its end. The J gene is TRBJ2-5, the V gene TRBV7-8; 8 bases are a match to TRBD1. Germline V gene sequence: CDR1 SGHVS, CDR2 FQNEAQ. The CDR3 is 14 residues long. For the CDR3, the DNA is TGCGCCAGCAGCCAACGACAGGGGCAAGAGACCCAGTACCTC. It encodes CASSQRQGQETQYL.

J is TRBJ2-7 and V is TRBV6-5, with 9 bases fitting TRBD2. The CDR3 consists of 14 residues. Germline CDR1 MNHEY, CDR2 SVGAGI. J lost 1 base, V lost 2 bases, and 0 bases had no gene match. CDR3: CASSYAGGSYEQYF. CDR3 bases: TGTGCCAGCAGTTACGCGGGAGGGTCCTACGAGCAGTACTTC.

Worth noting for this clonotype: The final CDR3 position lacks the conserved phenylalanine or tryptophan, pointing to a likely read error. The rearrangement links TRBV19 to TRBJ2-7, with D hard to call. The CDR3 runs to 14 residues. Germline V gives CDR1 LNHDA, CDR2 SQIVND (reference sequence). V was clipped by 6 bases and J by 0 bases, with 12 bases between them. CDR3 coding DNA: TGTGCCAGTAGCTCCGTGGCGGCCTCCTACGAGCAGTACCTC. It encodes CASSSVAASYEQYL.

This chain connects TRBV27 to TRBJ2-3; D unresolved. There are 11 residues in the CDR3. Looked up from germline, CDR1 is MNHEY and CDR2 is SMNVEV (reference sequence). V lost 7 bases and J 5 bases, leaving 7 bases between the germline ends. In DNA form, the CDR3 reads TGTGCCAGCACCCGTGGAGATACGCAGTATTTT. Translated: CASTRGDTQYF.

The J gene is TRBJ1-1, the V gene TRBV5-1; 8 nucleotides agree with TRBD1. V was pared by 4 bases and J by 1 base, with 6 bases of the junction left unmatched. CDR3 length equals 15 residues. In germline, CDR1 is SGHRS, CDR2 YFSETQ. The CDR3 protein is CASSVTGTGNTEAFF. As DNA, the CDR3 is TGCGCCAGCAGCGTTACAGGGACAGGGAACACTGAAGCTTTCTTT.

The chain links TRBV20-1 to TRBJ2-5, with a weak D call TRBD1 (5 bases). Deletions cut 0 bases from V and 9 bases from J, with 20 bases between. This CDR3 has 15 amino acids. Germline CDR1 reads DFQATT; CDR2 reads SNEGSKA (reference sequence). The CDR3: CSARDRVKGVRAQYF. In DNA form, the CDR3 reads TGCAGTGCTAGAGATAGAGTTAAAGGGGTAAGGGCCCAGTACTTC.

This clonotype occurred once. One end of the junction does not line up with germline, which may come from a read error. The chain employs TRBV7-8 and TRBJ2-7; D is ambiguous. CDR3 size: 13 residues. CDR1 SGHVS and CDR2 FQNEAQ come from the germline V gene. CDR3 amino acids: CAGSLGPVYEQYF. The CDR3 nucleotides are TGTGCCGGCAGCTTAGGACCCGTCTACGAGCAGTACTTC.